The present entry profiles one TCR beta chain with its context. What antigen it recognizes has not been identified. Base qualities were left out, and no much larger clone turns up one base away. The library was built by means of PCR. The sequencer listed for this sample is Illumina HiSeq 2500. TCR library preparation used molecular barcoding, with unique molecular identifiers applied to normalize quantification of the TCRbeta repertoire. TCRdb redid the processing of the public reads, applying fastp at Q25 and MiXCR, and retained in-frame beta chains. Each entry merges the rows of one CDR3 protein and shows their most common DNA and genes. The sample profile shows roughly 570,000 distinct CDR3 sequences; roughly 27% of them were found once. The ten top clones hold under 45% of the sample. These data originate in a study of T-cell reconstitution after alpha-beta-depleted transplantation in children (dated by TCRdb to about 2016). Describing the broader study: Using TCR repertoire profiling, the study quantitatively followed how T-cell immune reconstitution unfolded in children after TCRalphabeta/CD19-depleted allogeneic hematopoietic cell transplantation.

Study-wide findings and limitations: In some patients, the high TCRbeta diversity seen at day 60 was put down to recipient T cells and intrathymic progenitors that had survived conditioning. About two months after transplant, the apparently early recovery of alphabetaT-cell counts reportedly depended on just several hundred clones that had expanded rapidly and came from non-depleted graft cells. The frequencies of hyperexpanded clones fell over the following months, and after one year, T-cell counts and TCRbeta diversity were mostly attributed to newly produced T cells.

Reading the label with the study, this specimen's treatment or condition is: allogeneic hematopoietic cell transplantation with graft depleted of TCRalphabeta T cells and CD19 B cells. The transplant recipients were children given TCRalphabeta/CD19-depleted allogeneic hematopoietic cell grafts. Sequenced here: PBMCs, sampled before TCRalphabeta/CD19-depleted stem cell transplant. This sequence was found in a boy in the first two years of life with Wiskott-Aldrich syndrome, due to receive a stem cell transplant.

The CDR3 corresponds to CASSGNRGRAYNEQFF. In nucleotide form, the sequence is TGTGCCAGCAGCGGTAACAGGGGAAGGGCATACAATGAGCAGTTCTTC. The chain uses TRBV5-6 and TRBJ2-1, and TRBD1 aligns with 7 junction nucleotides. The germline V gene specifies SGHDT as CDR1 and YYEEEE as CDR2. Ends trimmed: V by 4 bases, J by 4 bases; bases unmatched to a gene: 11. The CDR3 runs 16 residues from the cysteine to the phenylalanine. Only CDR3 DNA is held: 48 bases, read in frame from base 1.